The clone carrying this TCR beta chain has only a few counts. No antigen is known for it. Germline CDR1 reads SGHDT; CDR2 reads YYEEEE. The length of the CDR3 is 14 residues. V dropped 4 bases and J dropped 8 bases, with 18 bases sitting between them. This record belongs to a study of cytomegalovirus exposure and HLA in healthy donors. Points from the study as a whole: There were some public TCRs occurring in many donors, but most TCR sequences were rare.

The protocol was immunoSEQ multiplex PCR, while the TCRdb copy is restricted to in-frame clones and leaves out a portion. The sample holds 100,000 to 120,000 clones, about 85% seen once. The clonotype comes from a woman aged 18 to 35 in good health and CMV-seronegative. The J gene is TRBJ1-2, the V gene TRBV5-6; tentatively, D is TRBD1 (5 bases). Sequenced material: PBMCs. The DNA for the CDR3 is TGTGCCAGCAGCCCGGGGGAGGGGTTCCGCGGCTACACCTTC. It codes for CASSPGEGFRGYTF.